These T cell receptor beta chains were read from a single sample in a study of blood T cell repertoires in COVID-19. The protocol was immunoSEQ multiplex PCR, while the TCRdb copy is restricted to in-frame clones and leaves out a portion. The sample lists around 24,000 clones; around 90% were seen once. Sequenced input: peripheral blood. These receptors originate from a woman between 55 and 75 years old with active COVID-19. CDR3s include the opening cysteine and the closing phenylalanine or tryptophan. Each record gives: CDR3 length, D gene, J gene, V gene, clone size, CDR3 DNA, CDR3 protein. The D gene is left open where the match is weak. For some rows the clone size is stated as once, few or many, or as a class when expanded; others skip it.

15,NA,TRBJ2-1,TRBV6-2/TRBV6-3,NA,TGTGCCAGCAGTATAACAGTCCATGGGTACAATGAGCAGTTCTTC,CASSITVHGYNEQFF
16,TRBD2,TRBJ2-7,TRBV7-8,NA,TGTGCCAGCAGCTTAGCGCTTGAAGCGGGAGCTGCTGAGCAGTACTTC,CASSLALEAGAAEQYF
13,NA,TRBJ2-7,TRBV28,NA,TGTGCCAGCAGTCCTAGGGGCTCCTACGAGCAGTACTTC,CASSPRGSYEQYF
13,TRBD1,TRBJ2-7,TRBV12-3/TRBV12-4,NA,TGTGCCAGCAGGCCTGGGGACAGCAGCGAGCAGTACTTC,CASRPGDSSEQYF
15,TRBD1,TRBJ2-7,TRBV7-2,NA,TGTGCCAGCAGCTATAGACGGGACAGAGCCTACGAGCAGTACTTC,CASSYRRDRAYEQYF
12,NA,TRBJ1-6,TRBV7-9,NA,TGTGCCAGCACACTCCCCCCTATGGCCCTCCACTTT,CASTLPPMALHF
11,NA,TRBJ2-2,TRBV30,NA,TGCGCCTGGATATACACCGGGGAGCTGTTTTTT,CAWIYTGELFF
12,NA,TRBJ1-2,TRBV19,NA,TGTGCCAGTAGTACCCAGGGGAGTGGCTACACCTTC,CASSTQGSGYTF
15,TRBD2,TRBJ2-1,TRBV6-5,NA,TGTGCCAGCACAGGGACTAGCGGGAGTTACAATGAGCAGTTCTTC,CASTGTSGSYNEQFF
16,TRBD1,TRBJ2-2,TRBV5-1,few,TGCGCCAGCAGCTCGTCAGGACAGGGCAGGTCCGGGGAGCTGTTTTTT,CASSSSGQGRSGELFF
14,TRBD2,TRBJ2-3,TRBV14,NA,TGTGCCAGCAGCCAAGGGGGGGGGACGGATACGCAGTATTTT,CASSQGGGTDTQYF
13,NA,TRBJ1-1,TRBV9,NA,TGTGCCAGCAGCGTAGCTACAGGCTCTGAAGCTTTCTTT,CASSVATGSEAFF
15,TRBD2,TRBJ2-1,TRBV6-2/TRBV6-3,NA,TGTGCCAGCAGTTTCCTAGCGGGAGTCCCCCATGAGCAGTTCTTC,CASSFLAGVPHEQFF
18,TRBD1,TRBJ1-5,TRBV9,NA,TGTGCCAGCAGCCCTACCCCGGGACAGGGGATTAGCAATCAGCCCCAGCATTTT,CASSPTPGQGISNQPQHF
16,NA,TRBJ2-2,TRBV5-1,NA,TGCGCCAGCAGCTTGGAGACTATCCCAAACACCGGGGAGCTGTTTTTT,CASSLETIPNTGELFF
14,NA,TRBJ2-3,TRBV10-3,NA,TGTGCCATCAGTGTAGGAAAAATCGGGGGTACGCAGTATTTT,CAISVGKIGGTQYF
12,NA,TRBJ1-1,TRBV11-2,NA,TGTGCCAGCAGCCTGACTAGGGCTGAAGCTTTCTTT,CASSLTRAEAFF
15,TRBD1,TRBJ1-1,TRBV18,NA,TGTGCCAGCTCACCAGCGACAGGGCAGAACACTGAAGCTTTCTTT,CASSPATGQNTEAFF
15,TRBD2,TRBJ2-3,TRBV28,NA,TGTGCCAGCAGTTTAGCGGGAGAAAGGTCAGATACGCAGTATTTT,CASSLAGERSDTQYF
18,NA,TRBJ1-6,TRBV15,NA,TGTGCCACCAGCAGAGATCGCCCGGGGTTCATCTATAATTCACCCCTCCACTTT,CATSRDRPGFIYNSPLHF
18,TRBD2,TRBJ2-2,TRBV10-2,NA,TGCGCCAGCTTACCGGGACTAGCGGGAGGGACGAACACCGGGGAGCTGTTTTTT,CASLPGLAGGTNTGELFF
12,NA,TRBJ2-7,TRBV27,NA,TGTGCCAGCAGTTTACTCGGGGGCGAGCAGTACTTC,CASSLLGGEQYF
19,TRBD1,TRBJ1-2,TRBV6-1,NA,TGTGCCAGCAGTGAAGAATGGAGACAGGGGGTTGGCAGGTCCTATGGCTACACCTTC,CASSEEWRQGVGRSYGYTF
20,TRBD1,TRBJ1-1,TRBV9,NA,TGTGCCAGCAGCCCTAACCCCCCTAGACAGGGAGAAAAAACGAACACTGAAGCTTTCTTT,CASSPNPPRQGEKTNTEAFF
16,NA,TRBJ2-7,TRBV7-8,once,TGTGCCAGCAGCTTAGGAATTCCCGGGGAAACCTACGAGCAGTACTTC,CASSLGIPGETYEQYF
16,TRBD2,TRBJ2-3,TRBV19,NA,TGTGCCAGTAGTATCCGTACGGGAGGGCCTGGAGATACGCAGTATTTT,CASSIRTGGPGDTQYF
12,NA,TRBJ2-5,TRBV30,once,TGTGCCTGGAGGCAGTCAGAAGAGACCCAGTACTTC,CAWRQSEETQYF
15,NA,TRBJ1-5,TRBV27,NA,TGTGCCAGCAGTCCCGGCGGGATTAGCAATCAGCCCCAGCATTTT,CASSPGGISNQPQHF
15,NA,TRBJ1-1,TRBV15,NA,TGTGCCACCAGCACCACTAAACAGGGGAACACTGAAGCTTTCTTT,CATSTTKQGNTEAFF
15,NA,TRBJ1-3,TRBV11-2,NA,TGTGCCAGCAGCCCCTACGATCGCCCTGGAAACACCATATATTTT,CASSPYDRPGNTIYF
13,TRBD2,TRBJ2-3,TRBV7-9,once,TGTGCCAGCAGCCGGAGCGGGGTAGATACGCAGTATTTT,CASSRSGVDTQYF
18,NA,TRBJ1-1,TRBV21-1,NA,TGTGCCAGCAGCTCCAATCCAGGGTCTTGTCGGGTGAACACTGAAGCTTTCTTT,CASSSNPGSCRVNTEAFF
14,NA,TRBJ1-5,TRBV6-5,once,TGTGCCAGCAGTAGAGACAGTGCCCTGGGGACCCAGCATTTT,CASSRDSALGTQHF
17,TRBD1,TRBJ2-6,TRBV9,NA,TGTGCCAGCAGCGTAGGACAGGGTCTCTCTGGGGCCAACGTCCTGACTTTC,CASSVGQGLSGANVLTF
17,TRBD2,TRBJ2-3,TRBV6-2/TRBV6-3,once,TGTGCCAGCAGTTCCCCCCGGGGTAGCGGGAATATAGATACGCAGTATTTT,CASSSPRGSGNIDTQYF
13,NA,TRBJ1-4,TRBV4-1,NA,TGCGCCAGCAGCCAAGGAATCCTTGGGCAACCGTTTTTT,CASSQGILGQPFF
17,NA,TRBJ2-2,TRBV21-1,NA,TGTGCCAGCAGCAAATGTTTGACCGGGACAAACACCGGGGAGCTGTTTTTT,CASSKCLTGTNTGELFF
13,NA,TRBJ1-1,TRBV5-1,NA,TGCGCCAGCAGCCCCGGACGGGGGATTGAAGCTTTCTTT,CASSPGRGIEAFF
15,TRBD2,TRBJ2-7,TRBV24-1,NA,TGTGCCACCAGTGGGGGTAGCGGGACCTCCTACGAGCAGTACTTC,CATSGGSGTSYEQYF
16,NA,TRBJ2-1,TRBV24-1,NA,TGTGCCACCAGTGATCGTAGACCAACAGCCCAGATGAAGCAGTTCTTC,CATSDRRPTAQMKQFF
17,TRBD2,TRBJ2-5,TRBV19,NA,TGTGCCAGTAGTATATACTCTAGCGGGGGGGACCGGCAGACCCAGTACTTC,CASSIYSSGGDRQTQYF
15,TRBD1,TRBJ2-7,TRBV28,NA,TGTGCCAGCAGCTCCACCGGGACAGGACACTACGAGCAGTACTTC,CASSSTGTGHYEQYF
11,NA,TRBJ2-7,TRBV29-1,NA,TGCAGCGTTAGGGACACCTACGAGCAGTACTTC,CSVRDTYEQYF
11,NA,TRBJ2-1,TRBV10-2,NA,TGCGCCAGCAGGACTGGAGGTGAGCAGTTCTTC,CASRTGGEQFF
17,TRBD2,TRBJ2-1,TRBV28,NA,TGTGCCAGCATTGCTTTGACCGGGACTAGCGAAGGGAATGAGCAGTTCTTC,CASIALTGTSEGNEQFF
17,NA,TRBJ2-5,TRBV7-2,NA,TGTGCCAGCAGCTTAGACGGTCCTAGCGAGTACCAAGAGACCCAGTACTTC,CASSLDGPSEYQETQYF
15,TRBD2,TRBJ2-1,TRBV11-2,NA,TGTGCCAGCAGCTTAGAGAAGCGGGAATTCGATGAGCAGTTCTTC,CASSLEKREFDEQFF
15,NA,TRBJ1-4,TRBV25-1,medium-sized,TGTGCCAGCAGTGAGAGGGAGGGCTATAATGAAAAACTGTTTTTT,CASSEREGYNEKLFF
16,TRBD1,TRBJ2-7,TRBV28,NA,TGTGCCAGCAGCCCCCTTTGGACAGGGGGCTCCTACGAGCAGTACTTC,CASSPLWTGGSYEQYF
17,TRBD2,TRBJ2-2,TRBV5-1,NA,TGCGCCAGCAGCTCCACCTCACTAGCGGGAGGACCCGGGGAGCTGTTTTTT,CASSSTSLAGGPGELFF
13,TRBD1,TRBJ1-4,TRBV27,NA,TGTGCCAGCAGAGGGACAGGGGGTGATAAACTGTTTTTT,CASRGTGGDKLFF